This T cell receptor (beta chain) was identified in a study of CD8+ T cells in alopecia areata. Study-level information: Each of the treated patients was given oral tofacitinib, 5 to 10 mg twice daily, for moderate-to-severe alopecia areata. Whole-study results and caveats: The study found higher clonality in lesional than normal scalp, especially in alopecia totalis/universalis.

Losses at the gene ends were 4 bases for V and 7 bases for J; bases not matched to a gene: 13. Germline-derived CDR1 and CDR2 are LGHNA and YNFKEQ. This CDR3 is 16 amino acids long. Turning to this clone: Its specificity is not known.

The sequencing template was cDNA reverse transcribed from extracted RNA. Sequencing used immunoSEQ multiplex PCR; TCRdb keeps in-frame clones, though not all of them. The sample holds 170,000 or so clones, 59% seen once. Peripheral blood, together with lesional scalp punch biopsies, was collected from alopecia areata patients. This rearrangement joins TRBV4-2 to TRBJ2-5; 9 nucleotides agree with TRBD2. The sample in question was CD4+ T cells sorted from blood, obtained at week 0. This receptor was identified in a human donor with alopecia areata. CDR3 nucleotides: TGTGCCAGCAGCCCAGGACTAGCGCCCCGATTGTGGACCCAGTACTTC. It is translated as CASSPGLAPRLWTQYF.